The clone carrying this TCR beta chain was recorded many times. Its antigen is undetermined. These data originate in a study of prognosis after radiotherapy for stage I lung cancer. Study outcomes and limitations: When patients developed distant metastases, their Shannon entropy after stereotactic body radiation therapy was lower.

Two rounds of multiplex PCR amplified TCR beta CDR3 from genomic DNA. Each TRBV and TRBJ gene had its own primer in the first PCR round. TCRdb reprocessed the multiplex PCR reads with MiXCR, giving one entry per CDR3 protein. The sample has just under 20,000 distinct CDR3 sequences; about 26% are singletons. This TCR derives from a donor over 45 with non-small cell lung cancer. Sequences were derived from PBMCs, sampled before or after stereotactic body radiation therapy (not recorded which).

In nucleotides, the CDR3 is TGTGCCATCAAGGGGACAGGAGATTCACCCCTCCACTTT. It translates to CAIKGTGDSPLHF. This chain links TRBV10-3 with TRBJ1-6, with 8 bases identical to TRBD1. Germline loops: CDR1 ENHRY, CDR2 SYGVKD. The V segment lost 7 bases and the J segment 8 bases; nucleotides outside the gene matches: 4. CDR3 length: 13 residues.